These T cell receptor beta chains were read from a single sample in a study of blood T cells in healthy people across ages. TCRdb called the 5' RACE reads again in MiXCR, with one record for every CDR3 protein. Of 1.5 million to 2 million distinct CDR3 sequences in the sample, approximately 30% are singletons; the top ten hold 6.5% to 8.5%. The specimen was blood. The source is a woman aged 25 to 39 in good health. The CDR3 runs from the conserved cysteine through the conserved F or W. A D gene is named only where the DNA matches it firmly. Part of the rows lack a size; the others show once, few, many or a class for expanded clones.

D gene	CDR3 length	V gene	J gene	clone size	CDR3 protein	CDR3 DNA
NA	14	TRBV7-9	TRBJ1-4	few	CASSLNGRIEKLFF	TGTGCCAGCAGCTTAAACGGCAGAATTGAAAAACTGTTTTTT
NA	14	TRBV7-2	TRBJ2-3	NA	CASSPAYATDTQYF	TGTGCCAGCAGCCCCGCCTACGCCACAGATACGCAGTATTTT
NA	14	TRBV24-1	TRBJ1-5	NA	CATRDLLQDQPQHF	TGTGCCACCAGGGATTTGCTACAGGATCAGCCCCAGCATTTT
NA	15	TRBV18	TRBJ2-7	few	CASSPNPDRIYEQYF	TGTGCCAGCTCACCAAACCCGGACAGAATATACGAGCAGTACTTC
NA	13	TRBV20-1	TRBJ2-7	NA	CSARGRTSYEQYF	TGCAGTGCCAGAGGTCGGACCTCCTACGAGCAGTACTTC
TRBD1	15	TRBV20-1	TRBJ1-5	NA	CSAREQRGLESPQHF	TGCAGTGCTAGAGAACAAAGGGGGCTTGAATCGCCCCAGCATTTT
TRBD1	17	TRBV11-2	TRBJ1-2	NA	CASSLGPGTGWNYGYTF	TGTGCCAGCAGCTTAGGACCCGGGACAGGTTGGAACTATGGCTACACCTTC
TRBD2	13	TRBV7-2	TRBJ2-5	many	CASNRGGHETQYF	TGTGCCAGCAATCGGGGGGGCCATGAGACCCAGTACTTC
NA	15	TRBV3-1	TRBJ2-1	NA	CASRSARGGDNEQFF	TGTGCCAGCAGATCCGCGAGAGGGGGGGACAATGAGCAGTTCTTC
TRBD1	19	TRBV5-1	TRBJ1-6	NA	CASSPGTGGDRAINSPLHF	TGCGCCAGCAGCCCCGGGACAGGGGGCGACAGGGCGATTAATTCACCCCTCCACTTT
NA	13	TRBV2	TRBJ2-3	NA	CASRSPDTDTQYF	TGTGCCAGCAGGTCTCCGGACACAGATACGCAGTATTTT
NA	16	TRBV3-1	TRBJ1-4	few	CASSSTVRGRGEKLFF	TGTGCCAGCAGCTCAACCGTGAGGGGGAGAGGTGAAAAACTGTTTTTT
NA	15	TRBV18	TRBJ1-1	NA	CASSPPVTKGTEAFF	TGTGCCAGCTCACCACCAGTCACAAAGGGGACTGAAGCTTTCTTT
TRBD2	17	TRBV10-1	TRBJ2-1	few	CASSKTSGGNSYNEQFF	TGCGCCAGCAGTAAGACTAGCGGGGGAAATTCCTACAATGAGCAGTTCTTC
NA	15	TRBV7-9	TRBJ2-7	few	CASSFPAEGANEQYF	TGTGCCAGCAGCTTCCCCGCGGAGGGGGCGAACGAGCAGTACTTC
NA	14	TRBV10-3	TRBJ1-5	NA	CAISAQESNQPQHF	TGTGCCATCAGCGCCCAAGAAAGCAATCAGCCCCAGCATTTT